This T cell receptor (beta chain) comes out of a study of T cell responses to AZD1222 COVID-19 vaccine. Turning to the study itself: The study pooled second doses at about 4 or about 12 weeks. General study results and limits: Baseline antibody screening turned up just a handful of seropositive AZD1222 recipients. Unmutated regions of variants are reportedly targeted by nearly half of spike-specific TCRs. Vaccination with two AZD1222 doses was followed by a rise in Spike-specific TCR breadth and depth.

Worth noting for this clone: Its antigen is unidentified.

The CDR3 length is 16 residues. V dropped 2 bases and J dropped 5; count of bases not matched to a gene: 7. The germline gives CDR1 LNHDA, CDR2 SQIVND (reference sequence). This table comes from immunoSEQ multiplex PCR, and its TCRdb copy is limited to in-frame clones, with some not included. The sample lists about 130,000 clones, about nine tenths occurring once. The TCR was taken from an adult in good health. This material consisted of peripheral blood, taken on day 0 of AZD1222 vaccination. This chain connects TRBV19 to TRBJ1-4, with 8 bases fitting TRBD1. CDR3 sequence: CASSITGTGRNEKLFF. The CDR3 DNA follows: TGTGCCAGTAGTATAACCGGGACAGGACGGAATGAAAAACTGTTTTTT.